This T cell receptor beta chain was captured by sequencing in a study of blood T cell repertoires in COVID-19. Sequenced by immunoSEQ multiplex PCR; TCRdb stores in-frame clones only, minus some. The sample includes approximately 58,000 clones, 80% to 90% seen only once; the top ten take about 31%. The sequencing input was peripheral blood. The sequence was collected from a man aged 60 to 75 with COVID-19, enrolled during active disease.

CDR3 DNA sequence: TGTGCCAGCAGCTTAGAGCGGACAGGGCAAAGGGCCTACGAGCAGTACTTC. It translates to CASSLERTGQRAYEQYF. This chain uses TRBV11-3 with TRBJ2-7, with 8 nucleotides matching TRBD1. In germline, CDR1 is SGHNT, CDR2 YENEEA. Trimming at V came to 0 bases and at J to 2 bases, leaving 9 bases not matched to a gene. The CDR3 spans 17 residues.